These T cell receptor beta chains were read from a single sample in a study of blood T cell repertoires in COVID-19. Generated by immunoSEQ multiplex PCR, the TCRdb table keeps only in-frame clones and is missing some. Of around 280,000 clones in the sample, around nine tenths were seen once. The sequencing sample was made of peripheral blood. The source is a woman aged 25 to 39 with COVID-19, enrolled during active disease. CDR3s leave out the opening cysteine and the closing phenylalanine or tryptophan. The order of the fields is V gene, CDR3 length, J gene, CDR3 protein.

>TRBV3-1/TRBV3-2|11|TRBJ2-7
ASSQSGGGKQY
>TRBV5-6|12|TRBJ2-3
ASSLSGGTDTQY
>TRBV28|13|TRBJ1-2
ASSPDRTYLFGYT
>TRBV7-2|13|TRBJ1-2
ASSLRTGQNYGYT
>TRBV27|14|TRBJ2-5
ASSPASGGYQETQY
>TRBV2|12|TRBJ1-2
ASTRDSGNYGYT
>TRBV10-2|9|TRBJ2-3
ASSQGDTQY
>TRBV7-8|12|TRBJ1-3
ASSSGGSGNTIY
>TRBV2|13|TRBJ2-1
ASKSVGTSGNEQF
>TRBV3-1/TRBV3-2|9|TRBJ1-1
ASRGGTEAF